The 13 T cell receptor beta chains below come from one sample, sequenced in a study of human T cells and chemical hapten exposure. Time point noted: patch test 2, 6 weeks after DPC sensitization. Noted treatment: therapeutic diphenylcyclopropenone sensitization with weekly scalp DPC. TCRdb passed the RACE reads through MiXCR, listing each CDR3 protein once. Among about 40,000 distinct CDR3 sequences, around 3% were seen once, and the ten largest hold about 6.2%. This specimen was whole blood, taken in connection with sensitization to the hapten diphenylcyclopropenone (DPC). These receptors were obtained from a man aged 35-49 years with alopecia areata. Some clones in this sample may be carry-over from other donors' samples.

Ten or more counts support this clonotype. The gene calls are TRBV4-2 and TRBJ2-7; the D is unclear. The ends were cut back, 0 bases at V and 0 bases at J, with 9 bases in the middle. The CDR3 length is 15 residues. Germline V CDR1 and CDR2: LGHNA, YNFKEQ. The CDR3 sequence is CASSQDMTASYEQYF. The CDR3 DNA sequence: TGTGCCAGCAGCCAAGATATGACTGCCTCCTACGAGCAGTACTTC.

Ten or more counts support this clonotype. In DNA, the CDR3 is TGCAGTGCTAGCGGGCAGGGAGGGGTAGATACGCAGTATTTT. It encodes CSASGQGGVDTQYF. This rearrangement joins TRBV20-1 to TRBJ2-3, with 7 nucleotides matching TRBD2. J lost 5 bases, V lost 3 bases, and 8 bases had no gene match. The CDR3 consists of 14 residues. Germline assignment: CDR1 DFQATT and CDR2 SNEGSKA (reference sequence).

This clonotype was detected many times. The gene calls are TRBV30 and TRBJ2-7; TRBD1 matches at 9 bases. Germline V gene lookup returns CDR1 GTSNPN and CDR2 SVGIG (reference sequence). The V segment lost 3 bases and the J segment 6 bases; nucleotides outside the gene matches: 15. The CDR3 extends over 16 amino acids. CDR3 in amino acids: CAWSPRPPGQGGEQYF. CDR3 DNA sequence: TGTGCCTGGAGCCCCCGCCCCCCGGGACAGGGAGGCGAGCAGTACTTC.

This clonotype was seen just once. Possible read error: a much larger clone is one base away. J is TRBJ2-7 and V is TRBV2; D remains ambiguous. The length of the CDR3 is 13 residues. The V end lost 4 bases, the J end lost 3 bases, and 10 bases lay between the germline ends. Germline V CDR1 and CDR2: SNHLY, FYNNEI. The CDR3 DNA sequence: TGTGCCAGCAGTGTTGCGCGTCACTACGAGCAGTACTTC. It codes for CASSVARHYEQYF.

This clonotype showed up many times. J is TRBJ2-2 and V is TRBV18; D is uncertain. V was trimmed by 2 bases and J by 5 bases, leaving 6 bases between them. Germline-derived CDR1 and CDR2 are KGHSH and LQKENI. This CDR3 spans 13 amino acids. The CDR3 sequence: CASSPDLTGELFF. CDR3 coding DNA: TGTGCCAGCTCACCAGACCTGACCGGGGAGCTGTTTTTT.

As to this clonotype: Possible read error: a much larger clone is one base away. V usage is TRBV7-2 and J usage is TRBJ2-7; 7 nucleotides align to TRBD1. The CDR3 covers 15 residues. The V segment lost 4 bases and the J segment 1 base; nucleotides outside the gene matches: 7. Germline CDR1 is SGHTA and CDR2 is FQGNSA. The CDR3 reads CASSSDRVRSYEQYF. In nucleotides, the CDR3 is TGTGCCAGCAGCTCCGACAGGGTCCGGTCCTACGAGCAGTACTTC.

This clonotype was picked up many times. The chain joins TRBV20-1 to TRBJ2-7; D not certain. Germline values: CDR1 DFQATT, CDR2 SNEGSKA (reference sequence). V dropped 1 base and J dropped 0 bases, with 10 bases sitting between them. This CDR3 is built from 14 residues. Written as DNA, the CDR3 is TGCAGTGCTAGAGTGGTCCAGTTCTCCTACGAGCAGTACTTC. Amino acids: CSARVVQFSYEQYF.

This clonotype has a count of ten or more. The CDR3 DNA reads as TGTGCCAGCTCACCGGGGGGGCTCCAGCCCCAGCATTTT. It codes for CASSPGGLQPQHF. J is TRBJ1-5 and V is TRBV18, with TRBD1 as a possible D gene (6 bases). CDR1 is KGHSH, CDR2 LQKENI, per germline. Trimming took 3 bases from V and 7 from J, leaving 10 bases between them. There are 13 residues in the CDR3. Looking up the rest from reference TRBV18 and TRBJ1-5 gives the full variable domain: NAGVMQNPRHLVRRRGQEARLRCSPMKGHSHVYWYRQLPEEGLKFMVYLQKENIIDESGMPKERFSAEFPKEGPSILRIQQVVRGDSAAYFCASSPGGLQPQHFGDGTRLSIL.

In its sample, this clonotype was seen many times. This sequence joins TRBV7-9 and TRBJ2-7; D not certain. V gave up 5 bases and J gave up 0 bases, with 14 bases separating them. The CDR3 has 15 residues. Per the germline V gene, CDR1 is SEHNR and CDR2 is FQNEAQ (reference sequence). CDR3 protein: CASSPPALTSYEQYF. CDR3 DNA sequence: TGTGCCAGCAGCCCCCCCGCACTGACCTCCTACGAGCAGTACTTC.

In this sample, this clonotype turned up many times. This chain connects TRBV7-9 to TRBJ2-1; no reliable D call. The CDR3 totals 12 residues. V was shortened by 4 bases and J by 12 bases, with 13 bases between the two germline ends. The germline gives CDR1 SEHNR, CDR2 FQNEAQ (reference sequence). The CDR3 region is CASSSLGLGQFF. CDR3 nucleotides: TGTGCCAGCAGCTCACTCGGTCTGGGGCAGTTCTTC.

This clonotype showed up many times. V gene TRBV12-3 or TRBV12-4 combines with J gene TRBJ1-5; TRBD1 aligns across 9 bases. V trimming: 1 base; J trimming: 6 bases; junction bases outside the gene matches: 13. This CDR3 contains 18 residues. CDR3 sequence (DNA): TGTGCCAGCAGTTTAGGGGACCGGGACAGGGTTGGGAGTCAGCCCCAGCATTTT. It specifies CASSLGDRDRVGSQPQHF.

This clonotype has a count of ten or more. This rearrangement joins TRBV2 to TRBJ1-1; 9 bases align to TRBD1. The length of the CDR3 is 14 residues. Trimming at V came to 6 bases and at J to 4 bases, leaving 6 bases not matched to a gene. Germline loops: CDR1 SNHLY, CDR2 FYNNEI. CDR3 sequence (DNA): TGTGCCAGCAGGGAACAGGGGGCGCCCACTGAAGCTTTCTTT. Translating it yields CASREQGAPTEAFF.

A few counts support this clonotype. This chain links TRBV6-6 with TRBJ2-1, with TRBD1 matching 10 bases. CDR3 length: 14 residues. The germline V gene encodes CDR1 MNHNY and CDR2 SVGAGI (reference sequence). The V gene end was trimmed by 6 bases and the J gene end by 7 bases; junction bases not matched to a gene: 6. The CDR3 loop is CASSPGQGLNEQFF. The CDR3 bases are TGTGCCAGCAGCCCGGGACAGGGGTTGAATGAGCAGTTCTTC.